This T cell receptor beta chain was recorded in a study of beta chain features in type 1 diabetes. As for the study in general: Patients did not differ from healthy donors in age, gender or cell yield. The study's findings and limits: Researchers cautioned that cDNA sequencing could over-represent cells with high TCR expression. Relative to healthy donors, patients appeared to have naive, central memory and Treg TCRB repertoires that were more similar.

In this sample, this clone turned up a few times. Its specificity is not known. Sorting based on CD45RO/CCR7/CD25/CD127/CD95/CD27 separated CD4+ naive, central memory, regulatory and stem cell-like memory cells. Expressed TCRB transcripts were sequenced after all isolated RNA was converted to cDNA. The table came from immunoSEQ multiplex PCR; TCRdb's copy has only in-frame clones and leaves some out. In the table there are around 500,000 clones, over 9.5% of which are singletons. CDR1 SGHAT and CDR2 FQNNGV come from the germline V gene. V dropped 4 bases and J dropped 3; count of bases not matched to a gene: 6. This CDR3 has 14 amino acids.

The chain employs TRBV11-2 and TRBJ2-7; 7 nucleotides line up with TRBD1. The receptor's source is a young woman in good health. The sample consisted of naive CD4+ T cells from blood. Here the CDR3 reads CASSYNRGGYEQYV. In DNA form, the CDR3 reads TGTGCCAGCAGCTACAACAGGGGTGGCTACGAGCAGTACGTC.